Listed here are 29 T cell receptor beta chains from one sample, sequenced in a study of T cells of healthy individuals. TCRdb analysed the 5' RACE reads with MiXCR anew, one entry per CDR3 protein. The sample has around 100,000 distinct CDR3 sequences; around 17% are singletons. Receptors were obtained from a human donor in good health.

This clonotype has just a few counts. The rearrangement joins TRBV15 to TRBJ2-7; D is possibly TRBD1 (7 bases). The CDR3 length is 15 residues. In germline, CDR1 is LNHNV, CDR2 YYDKDF (reference sequence). V lost 0 bases to trimming and J lost 3 bases, with 12 bases between them. CDR3 in amino acids: CATSRDTQGGYEQYF. CDR3 nucleotides: TGTGCCACCAGCAGAGATACCCAGGGGGGCTACGAGCAGTACTTC.

This clonotype was detected many times. The chain uses TRBV28 and TRBJ1-4; D uncertain. The germline gives CDR1 MDHEN, CDR2 SYDVKM. Deletions cut 11 bases from V and 0 bases from J, with 7 bases between. CDR3 length equals 12 residues. CDR3 region: CAYGATNEKLFF. As DNA, the CDR3 is TGTGCCTACGGGGCAACTAATGAAAAACTGTTTTTT.

This clonotype was seen a handful of times. V gene TRBV7-2 combines with J gene TRBJ2-3, with D possibly being TRBD2 (5 bases). The germline gives CDR1 SGHTA, CDR2 FQGNSA. CDR3 size: 13 residues. V shed 5 bases and J shed 6 bases, with 12 bases lying between them. In DNA form, the CDR3 reads TGTGCCAGCAGCCCCTGGACTGGGGATACGCAGTATTTT. Translation gives CASSPWTGDTQYF.

The chain is built from TRBV7-8 and TRBJ2-7, with TRBD1 identical over 8 bases. The V gene's germline CDR1 is SGHVS and CDR2 FQNEAQ. This CDR3 has 15 residues. V was clipped by 6 bases and J by 9 bases; unmatched bases: 16. The CDR3 DNA reads TGTGCCAGCAGTTTCTCTCGGGACAGGTCTGATGGGCAGTACTTC. Protein sequence: CASSFSRDRSDGQYF.

J is TRBJ1-5 and V is TRBV12-3 or TRBV12-4; D ambiguous. This CDR3 is 15 amino acids long. V shed 7 bases and J shed 1 base, with 14 bases lying between them. The chain's CDR3 is CASTLDGKSNQPQHF. The DNA for the CDR3 is TGTGCCAGCACCTTGGACGGAAAAAGCAATCAGCCCCAGCATTTT.

This clonotype has more than one count but fewer than ten. The chain joins TRBV5-4 to TRBJ2-7, with D possibly matching TRBD2 (6 bases). The CDR3 contains 14 residues. Germline V gene data show CDR1 as SGHNT and CDR2 as YYREEE (reference sequence). V lost 1 base and J 1 base, leaving 9 bases between the germline ends. CDR3 nucleotide sequence: TGTGCCAGCAGCTTGCGGGGGATGTCCTACGAGCAGTACTTC. This translates into CASSLRGMSYEQYF.

J is TRBJ1-1 and V is TRBV29-1; D ambiguous. The CDR3 covers 13 residues. The germline gives CDR1 SQVTM, CDR2 ANQGSEA. V lost 5 bases and J 0 bases, leaving 10 bases between the germline ends. In nucleotides, the CDR3 is TGCAGCGTTTCGGGCCGGATGAACACTGAAGCTTTCTTT. This translates into CSVSGRMNTEAFF.

This clonotype occurred a few times. CDR3 DNA sequence: TGTGCCAGCAGTGACGTTGATGGACGGGAGACCCAGTACTTC. The encoded protein is CASSDVDGRETQYF. The chain links TRBV25-1 to TRBJ2-5; D gene unclear. V was cut by 3 bases and J by 5 bases, with 13 bases left in between. This CDR3 is built from 14 residues. In germline, CDR1 is MGHDK, CDR2 SYGVNS.

This chain joins TRBV20-1 and TRBJ1-2, with unresolved D. Trimming took 3 bases from V and 8 from J, leaving 10 bases between them. Germline CDR1 is DFQATT and CDR2 is SNEGSKA (reference sequence). The CDR3 loop spans 11 amino acids. The CDR3 sequence is CSARVGGGYTF. CDR3 in DNA: TGCAGTGCTAGGGTAGGAGGCGGCTACACCTTC.

In DNA form, the CDR3 reads TGTGCCAGCAGCTTGGTTATCACGAACACCGGGGAGCTGTTTTTT. Amino acids: CASSLVITNTGELFF. The gene calls are TRBV5-5 and TRBJ2-2; D call uncertain. Trimming stripped 0 bases from V and 0 bases from J, with 6 bases between. The CDR3 runs 15 residues. CDR1 is SGHKS and CDR2 is YYEKEE in the germline V gene (reference sequence).

CDR3 loop: CASSYVGGRGEAFF. Here the CDR3 DNA reads TGTGCCAGCAGTTACGTAGGGGGCAGGGGTGAAGCTTTCTTT. J is TRBJ1-1 and V is TRBV6-5, with 7 bases fitting TRBD1. Germline V gene lookup returns CDR1 MNHEY and CDR2 SVGAGI. The CDR3 contains 14 residues. Trimming removed 2 bases from V and 7 bases from J; junction bases left unmatched: 7.

This clonotype was counted a few times. V gene TRBV12-3 or TRBV12-4 combines with J gene TRBJ1-3; D gene uncertain. CDR3 length: 15 amino acids. Trimming left V 2 bases short and J 0 bases short, with 8 bases between. This CDR3 is CASSLFHSSGNTIYF. In DNA, the CDR3 is TGTGCCAGCAGTTTATTTCACAGCTCTGGAAACACCATATATTTT.

This clonotype was found many times. The chain employs TRBV6-6 and TRBJ2-5; 7 positions match TRBD2. The CDR3 is 13 amino acids. The trim removed 9 bases at V and 3 bases at J, leaving 7 bases unmatched. Germline V CDR1 and CDR2: MNHNY, SVGAGI (reference sequence). CDR3 loop: CASHWGGEETQYF. The CDR3 nucleotides are TGTGCCAGTCATTGGGGGGGAGAAGAGACCCAGTACTTC.

The rearrangement uses TRBV4-1 and TRBJ1-2, with D perhaps matching TRBD1 (5 bases). V lost 0 bases to trimming and J lost 2 bases, with 10 bases between them. The CDR3 runs 15 residues. CDR1 is MGHRA and CDR2 is YSYEKL in the germline V gene. Written as DNA, the CDR3 is TGCGCCAGCAGCCAAGATGACAGAGAGAACTATGGCTACACCTTC. Translating gives CASSQDDRENYGYTF.

This clonotype was counted only a few times. The chain carries TRBV18 and TRBJ2-1; D may be TRBD1 (6 bases). This CDR3 has 16 residues. The V and J ends lost 2 bases and 5 bases respectively, with 16 bases between them. The germline V gene encodes CDR1 KGHSH and CDR2 LQKENI. This CDR3 reads CASSPADRNRDNEQFF. Here the CDR3 DNA reads TGTGCCAGCTCACCAGCAGATCGGAACAGGGACAATGAGCAGTTCTTC.

CDR3 sequence (DNA): TGTGCCACCAGTGTGGGGGCCCGCTATGGCTACACCTTC. Translation gives CATSVGARYGYTF. The chain is built from TRBV24-1 and TRBJ1-2; weak D call: TRBD1 (6 bases). CDR1 and CDR2 from the germline V gene are KGHDR and SFDVKD. V was clipped by 5 bases and J by 4 bases, with 10 bases between them. The CDR3 is 13 residues long.

This rearrangement joins TRBV28 to TRBJ2-2; 8 bases match TRBD2. This CDR3 contains 15 residues. From germline, CDR1 is MDHEN and CDR2 SYDVKM. Trimming removed 6 bases from V and 3 bases from J; junction bases left unmatched: 6. The CDR3 DNA follows: TGTGCCAGCAGCCCCACGCGGGGGGACACCGGGGAGCTGTTTTTT. This encodes CASSPTRGDTGELFF.

This clonotype was counted ten times or more. The chain couples TRBV6-2 or TRBV6-3 to TRBJ2-7; D gene unclear. CDR1 MNHEY and CDR2 SVGEGT come from the germline V gene. Trimming left V 8 bases short and J 3 bases short, with 11 bases between. CDR3 length: 12 amino acids. The CDR3 protein is CASALRDYEQYF. The CDR3 bases are TGTGCCAGCGCCCTTAGGGACTACGAGCAGTACTTC.

Here the CDR3 DNA reads TGTGCCAGCAGTTTTAAGGCGGTTTGGCTAGCGGGAGAAGAGACCCAGTACTTC. This encodes CASSFKAVWLAGEETQYF. V and J are TRBV12-3 or TRBV12-4 and TRBJ2-5; 10 bases align to TRBD2. The CDR3 runs to 18 residues. The trim removed 3 bases at V and 3 bases at J, leaving 13 bases unmatched.

This clonotype came up a few times. The genes are TRBV27 and TRBJ1-3; possible D gene TRBD1, 6 bases. V lost 6 bases to trimming and J lost 2 bases, with 11 bases between them. The CDR3 totals 14 residues. Germline-derived CDR1 and CDR2 are MNHEY and SMNVEV (reference sequence). The CDR3 reads CASRGGGPGNTIYF. In DNA form, the CDR3 reads TGTGCCAGCAGGGGGGGCGGACCTGGAAACACCATATATTTT.

The chain employs TRBV7-2 and TRBJ2-1; 12 bases are shared with TRBD2. CDR1 is SGHTA, CDR2 FQGNSA, per germline. The ends lost 6 bases at V and 4 bases at J; junction bases unmatched: 4. This CDR3 comprises 15 residues. This chain's CDR3 is CASRDGLAGYNEQFF. DNA of the CDR3: TGTGCCAGCAGGGACGGACTAGCGGGATACAATGAGCAGTTCTTC.

This clonotype was detected ten times or more. This rearrangement joins TRBV20-1 to TRBJ2-7, with 10 bases lining up with TRBD2. The germline CDR1 and CDR2 sequences are DFQATT and SNEGSKA (reference sequence). J was trimmed by 3 bases and V by 6 bases; bases with no gene match: 5. This CDR3 comprises 13 residues. This chain's CDR3 is CSASSGGHYEQYF. For the CDR3, the DNA is TGCAGTGCCTCTAGCGGGGGACACTACGAGCAGTACTTC.

This clonotype was seen many times. This rearrangement joins TRBV5-1 to TRBJ2-4; tentatively, D is TRBD1 or TRBD2 (5 bases each). V gave up 3 bases and J gave up 8 bases, with 18 bases separating them. Germline V gene sequence: CDR1 SGHRS, CDR2 YFSETQ. The CDR3 consists of 15 residues. CDR3 nucleotides: TGCGCCAGCAGCTACAGAGGGACGGCCGAGGACATTCAGTACTTC. It is translated as CASSYRGTAEDIQYF.

This sequence joins TRBV5-6 and TRBJ2-7; tentatively, D is TRBD1 (8 bases). The CDR3 is 14 residues long. Trimming removed 3 bases at V and 7 bases at J, with 17 bases between. CDR1 is SGHDT, CDR2 YYEEEE, per germline. Here the CDR3 DNA reads TGTGCCAGCAGCTCGGACAGGGAGGGATCGGAGCAGTACTTC. Translating it yields CASSSDREGSEQYF.

This clonotype came up a few times. The chain uses TRBV27 and TRBJ2-1, with TRBD2 as a possible D gene (5 bases). The V end lost 3 bases, the J end lost 2 bases, and 8 bases lay between the germline ends. The CDR3 is made up of 14 amino acids. CDR1 is MNHEY, CDR2 SMNVEV, per germline (reference sequence). CDR3 sequence reads: CASSFAGPYNEQFF. The CDR3 DNA is TGTGCCAGCAGTTTTGCGGGCCCCTACAATGAGCAGTTCTTC.

This clonotype came up a few times. The chain combines TRBV11-1 with TRBJ2-5; D perhaps matches TRBD2 (6 bases). The length of the CDR3 is 15 residues. V was pared by 11 bases and J by 4 bases, with 23 bases between. CDR1 and CDR2 (germline): SGHAT, FQDESV (reference sequence). The CDR3 bases are TGTGCCTCGAATGGCGGGGTTGAGTACAGAGAGACCCAGTACTTC. As protein: CASNGGVEYRETQYF.

This clonotype was seen only a few times. The gene calls are TRBV7-9 and TRBJ2-1, with no clear D. The CDR3 consists of 10 residues. CDR1 and CDR2 from the germline V gene are SEHNR and FQNEAQ (reference sequence). The ends were cut back, 3 bases at V and 10 bases at J, with 4 bases in the middle. The CDR3 DNA follows: TGTGCCAGCAGCTTTCCGGAGCAGTTCTTC. It is translated as CASSFPEQFF.

This chain links TRBV7-2 with TRBJ2-5; 7 nucleotides align to TRBD2. There are 14 residues in the CDR3. V was clipped by 2 bases and J by 2 bases; unmatched bases: 2. The germline V gene encodes CDR1 SGHTA and CDR2 FQGNSA. Here the CDR3 DNA reads TGTGCCAGCAGCTTAAACGGGGGGCAAGAGACCCAGTACTTC. It is translated as CASSLNGGQETQYF.

The J gene is TRBJ2-7, the V gene TRBV6-2 or TRBV6-3; D possibly corresponds to TRBD2 (8 bases). The V gene lost 2 bases and the J gene lost 5 bases, with 19 bases spanning the gap. Germline assignment: CDR1 MNHEY and CDR2 SVGEGT. CDR3 size: 16 residues. CDR3 in amino acids: CASSYIERGRGHEQYF. As DNA, the CDR3 is TGTGCCAGCAGTTACATCGAGCGGGGGAGGGGGCACGAGCAGTACTTC.